This TCR beta chain was sequenced during a study of cytomegalovirus exposure and HLA in healthy donors. The overall study: There were just under 400 genotyped donors. Of these, roughly 82% fell in the genetic ancestry cluster associated with self-reported Caucasian donors. Study-wide results and limits: For cytomegalovirus status, the classifier reportedly gave diagnoses with high specificity and sensitivity. Later on, a genetic analysis was performed. It linked a missense variant in DCLRE1C with V- and J-gene trimming of TCR beta. TCR beta sequences reportedly predicted most subjects' HLA-A and HLA-B alleles accurately.

Use of 60 Vbeta and 13 Jbeta primers characterized the PCR. Generated by immunoSEQ multiplex PCR, the TCRdb table keeps only in-frame clones and is missing some. This table holds about 190,000 clones, 84% found once. Germline values: CDR1 SNHLY, CDR2 FYNNEI. This CDR3 contains 15 residues. The ends lost 4 bases at V and 4 bases at J; junction bases unmatched: 5. Comments on this clone: Its antigen is not identified.

The V and J genes are TRBV2 and TRBJ1-1; TRBD1 agrees at 11 bases. Material for sequencing was PBMCs. This TCR was sampled from a boy younger than 18 in good health and CMV-seronegative. CDR3 residues: CASSGPGTGGTEAFF. CDR3 nucleotide sequence: TGTGCCAGCAGTGGTCCCGGGACAGGGGGCACTGAAGCTTTCTTT. Full variable domain (rest looked up from reference TRBV2 and TRBJ1-1): EPEVTQTPSHQVTQMGQEVILRCVPISNHLYFYWYRQILGQKVEFLVSFYNNEISEKSEIFDDQFSVERPDGSNFTLKIRSTKLEDSAMYFCASSGPGTGGTEAFFGQGTRLTVV.